This paragraph reports one T cell receptor beta chain. Which antigen it targets is not known. No base quality values were provided; no much bigger clone lies one nucleotide off. Receptor libraries were prepared by 5' RACE. The sample was run on an Illumina HiSeq 2500. A second PCR of roughly 6 to 12 cycles was run with a J-beta primer mix and a sample-barcoded 5' primer. A unique molecular identifier was introduced onto each TCR beta cDNA molecule by a template-switch 5' adaptor carrying 12 random nucleotides. Each sample yielded at least 3 million CDR3-containing paired-end reads. The Mint cDNA synthesis kit, primed by a TRBC-specific oligonucleotide, was used to synthesize first-strand cDNA from all RNA. Following uracil-DNA glycosylase treatment, all cDNA underwent a first 18-cycle PCR with the universal primers M1SS and BC2_uni_R. Regarding the original processing steps: Each sample was normalized by randomly selecting 1 million high-quality reads, each carrying a distinct molecular identifier. Instead of being binned into consensus sequences, reads that shared molecular identifiers were thrown out. CDR3 identification, clonotype clustering and error correction used MiTCR with a Q25 quality threshold and the strictest error-elimination algorithm. A nonparametric unseen species model with Euler transformation was used to estimate a lower bound on total TCR beta diversity. The public reads were reprocessed in TCRdb via fastp at Q25 and MiXCR, keeping in-frame beta chains. Rows with a matching CDR3 protein are joined into one entry that keeps the most common DNA and genes. The V and J calls and clone size are TCRdb's, not the authors'. The sample records fewer than 900,000 distinct CDR3 sequences, approximately 43% of which are singletons. The ten top clones hold 20% to 25% of the sample.

This entry comes from a study of blood T cells in healthy people across ages (dated by TCRdb to between 2015 and 2017). Notes on the research overall: In model experiments, roughly one uniquely barcoded TCR beta cDNA molecule per two T cells was captured by template switching. The study measured age-related changes in TCR beta repertoire diversity using deep sequencing normalized with unique cDNA molecular identifiers. The study analyzed two additional independent replicas of 1 million unique cDNA reads from the same blood draw for two donors, one aged 18 to 30 and one aged 80 or older. The donors were split into four age groups: young (average 16 years), middle-aged (39), aged (roughly 68) and long-lived (under 90). To avoid experimental bias, donors of different ages were randomly spread across the sequencing lanes.

The donors were roughly 40 Caucasian individuals from Russia, aged roughly 6 to 100 years, who were systemically healthy. Around 9.9 milliliters of peripheral blood were collected from each donor into EDTA-treated Vacutainer tubes. Ficoll-Paque density-gradient centrifugation was used to isolate PBMCs, with at least 6 million per sample. Trizol reagent was used to extract total RNA from PBMCs, with at least 6 micrograms per sample. The percentages of naive CD45RAhigh/CD27high T cells were determined by flow cytometry on a PBMC aliquot from every donor. Overall study results and their limits: Conclusive comparison of naive and antigen-experienced compartments was prevented by the profiling of bulk unsorted PBMCs. Estimates of total diversity based on one million sequenced T cells were regarded as lower bounds and as underestimates. The percentage of naive T cells measured by flow cytometry correlated strongly with observed TCR beta diversity. Observed TCR beta diversity per million T cells fell roughly linearly with age, and a significant reduction was already apparent by age around 39. The CMV infection status of donors was not known, potentially confounding age-related changes in expanded clonotypes. Compared with the aged group, more naive CD4+ T cells, fewer expanded clones and increased TCR diversity were shown by the long-lived group, suggesting age selection.

Source material: blood. This receptor was taken from a woman in her sixties in good health.

The CDR3 reads as follows: CSAGTSGGSSYEQYF. Read as DNA, the sequence is TGCAGTGCTGGGACTAGCGGGGGGAGCTCCTACGAGCAGTACTTC. The sequence links TRBV20-1 to TRBJ2-7; 15 nucleotides in the junction match TRBD2. Reading from cysteine to phenylalanine, the CDR3 counts 15 amino acids. The read is trimmed to its CDR3 DNA, 45 bases read in frame from base 1. Trimming takes 5 bases off V and 0 bases off J; junction bases not matched to a gene: 2. The germline V gene (reference sequence) specifies DFQATT as CDR1 and SNEGSKA as CDR2.